This is a list of T cell receptor beta chains from one sample in a study of neurological immune-mediated disorders. TCRdb re-called the 5' RACE reads with MiXCR, one entry per CDR3 protein. The sample shows about 46,000 distinct CDR3 sequences, 2.5% to 3.5% of them seen only once. Sequenced: PBMCs. All receptors come from a woman between 45 and 60 years old with multiple sclerosis. Both conserved end residues are part of each CDR3. The order of the fields is V gene, J gene, D gene, clone size, CDR3 DNA, CDR3 protein. A D gene is named only where the DNA matches it firmly. A clone size is listed for some rows: how often the clone was seen (once, few, many), or a class if it is expanded.

V gene: TRBV5-1
J gene: TRBJ2-1
D gene: TRBD2
clone size: many
CDR3 DNA: TGCGCCAGCAGCTTGATGGCGGGAGTAGGTAATGAGCAGTTCTTC
CDR3 protein: CASSLMAGVGNEQFF

V gene: TRBV9
J gene: TRBJ2-2
D gene: TRBD2
clone size: many
CDR3 DNA: TGTGCCAGCAGAAGCGGGGGGGCTTACACCGGGGAGCTGTTTTTT
CDR3 protein: CASRSGGAYTGELFF

V gene: TRBV7-2
J gene: TRBJ2-7
D gene: -
clone size: many
CDR3 DNA: TGTGCCAGCAGCTCCCGTTGGTACGAGCAGTACTTC
CDR3 protein: CASSSRWYEQYF

V gene: TRBV20-1
J gene: TRBJ2-3
D gene: TRBD2
clone size: many
CDR3 DNA: TGCAGTGCTAGAGACATCTCCCAAGGAGCGGGGGGAGCAGATACGCAGTATTTT
CDR3 protein: CSARDISQGAGGADTQYF

V gene: TRBV7-2
J gene: TRBJ2-1
D gene: -
clone size: many
CDR3 DNA: TGTGCCAGCAGCTTTTCTTTGGCAGTCTCCGGCAATGAGCAGTTCTTC
CDR3 protein: CASSFSLAVSGNEQFF

V gene: TRBV20-1
J gene: TRBJ1-2
D gene: TRBD1
clone size: -
CDR3 DNA: TGCAGTGCTAGAGGCGGACAGGGGACGGGCTACACCTTC
CDR3 protein: CSARGGQGTGYTF

V gene: TRBV29-1
J gene: TRBJ1-2
D gene: -
clone size: many
CDR3 DNA: TGCAGCGTTGGGGACGGCGACTATGGCTACACCTTC
CDR3 protein: CSVGDGDYGYTF

V gene: TRBV7-9
J gene: TRBJ1-2
D gene: -
clone size: many
CDR3 DNA: TGTGCCAGCAGCTTAGCGCGGTCCTGGGGGCCCGCTAACTATGGCTACACCTTC
CDR3 protein: CASSLARSWGPANYGYTF

V gene: TRBV2
J gene: TRBJ2-7
D gene: TRBD1
clone size: many
CDR3 DNA: TGTGCCAGCAGCCGAGGGGACAGGGCTACCTACGAGCAGTACTTC
CDR3 protein: CASSRGDRATYEQYF

V gene: TRBV7-3
J gene: TRBJ2-1
D gene: TRBD2
clone size: many
CDR3 DNA: TGTGCCAGCAGCAAGAAGACTAGCGGGAGTAGAAATGAGCAGTTCTTC
CDR3 protein: CASSKKTSGSRNEQFF

V gene: TRBV20-1
J gene: TRBJ2-1
D gene: TRBD2
clone size: medium-sized
CDR3 DNA: TGCAGTGCTAGCCAGCGGGGGCTCTACAATGAGCAGTTCTTC
CDR3 protein: CSASQRGLYNEQFF

V gene: TRBV11-2
J gene: TRBJ2-5
D gene: TRBD2
clone size: many
CDR3 DNA: TGTGCCAGCAGCTCCGCCCAAGGGCTAGCGGGAGAGACCCAGTACTTC
CDR3 protein: CASSSAQGLAGETQYF

V gene: TRBV14
J gene: TRBJ2-7
D gene: TRBD1
clone size: many
CDR3 DNA: TGTGCCAGCAGCCCTCACCGGGACAGGGCTTACTACGAGCAGTACTTC
CDR3 protein: CASSPHRDRAYYEQYF

V gene: TRBV6-6
J gene: TRBJ1-1
D gene: -
clone size: many
CDR3 DNA: TGTGCCAGCAGTTACTCAGACGACGGGTACACTGAAGCTTTCTTT
CDR3 protein: CASSYSDDGYTEAFF

V gene: TRBV2
J gene: TRBJ2-5
D gene: -
clone size: many
CDR3 DNA: TGTGCCGGGTCGGGCGGGGTGCAAGAGACCCAGTACTTC
CDR3 protein: CAGSGGVQETQYF

V gene: TRBV20-1
J gene: TRBJ1-1
D gene: -
clone size: many
CDR3 DNA: TGCAGTGCCACCGACCAGGGCGTTGGCACTGAAGCTTTCTTT
CDR3 protein: CSATDQGVGTEAFF

V gene: TRBV20-1
J gene: TRBJ2-3
D gene: TRBD2
clone size: many
CDR3 DNA: TGCAGTGCTAGAGATGAGGGTAGCGGGGGAGACACAGATACGCAGTATTTT
CDR3 protein: CSARDEGSGGDTDTQYF

V gene: TRBV12-3/TRBV12-4
J gene: TRBJ2-3
D gene: -
clone size: many
CDR3 DNA: TGTGCCAGCAGTTTAGGCGCGGCGGCAAATACGCAGTATTTT
CDR3 protein: CASSLGAAANTQYF

V gene: TRBV28
J gene: TRBJ2-7
D gene: TRBD2
clone size: many
CDR3 DNA: TGTGCCAGCCGCAGGCGGGAGGATGTTTACGAGCAGTACTTC
CDR3 protein: CASRRREDVYEQYF

V gene: TRBV10-3
J gene: TRBJ1-6
D gene: -
clone size: many
CDR3 DNA: TGTGCCATCAGCCAGAACCTGAATTCACCCCTCCACTTT
CDR3 protein: CAISQNLNSPLHF

V gene: TRBV10-2
J gene: TRBJ2-7
D gene: -
clone size: -
CDR3 DNA: TGCGCCAGCAGACACAGGGAAGGGTACTACGAGCAGTACTTC
CDR3 protein: CASRHREGYYEQYF

V gene: TRBV12-3/TRBV12-4
J gene: TRBJ2-2
D gene: TRBD2
clone size: many
CDR3 DNA: TGTGCCAGCAGCCCCAACGGCGGGGGGCCCACCGGGGAGCTGTTTTTT
CDR3 protein: CASSPNGGGPTGELFF

V gene: TRBV20-1
J gene: TRBJ1-1
D gene: -
clone size: many
CDR3 DNA: TGCAGTGCCGAATTGGCAGTTTACACTGAAGCTTTCTTT
CDR3 protein: CSAELAVYTEAFF

V gene: TRBV20-1
J gene: TRBJ2-7
D gene: TRBD1
clone size: many
CDR3 DNA: TGCAGTGCTCCGGACAGGGACCCTGGTGAGCAGTACTTC
CDR3 protein: CSAPDRDPGEQYF

V gene: TRBV14
J gene: TRBJ2-1
D gene: -
clone size: many
CDR3 DNA: TGTGCCAGCAGCCGCGGACGGAGGGGTGATGAGCAGTTCTTC
CDR3 protein: CASSRGRRGDEQFF

V gene: TRBV29-1
J gene: TRBJ1-2
D gene: TRBD1
clone size: many
CDR3 DNA: TGCAGCGTTGACCCTGGCGGGACAGGGGGCTTTGGCTACACCTTC
CDR3 protein: CSVDPGGTGGFGYTF

V gene: TRBV29-1
J gene: TRBJ2-6
D gene: -
clone size: many
CDR3 DNA: TGCAGCGTAATGTCTACTGGGGCCAACGTCCTGACTTTC
CDR3 protein: CSVMSTGANVLTF

V gene: TRBV7-9
J gene: TRBJ2-6
D gene: TRBD1
clone size: many
CDR3 DNA: TGTGCCAGCAGCGAACAGGGGATCGTCCTGACTTTC
CDR3 protein: CASSEQGIVLTF

V gene: TRBV5-6
J gene: TRBJ1-1
D gene: -
clone size: many
CDR3 DNA: TGTGCCAGCAGGGCGTCGGTTCTTCTCACTGAAGCTTTCTTT
CDR3 protein: CASRASVLLTEAFF

V gene: TRBV5-1
J gene: TRBJ2-2
D gene: TRBD2
clone size: many
CDR3 DNA: TGCGCCAGCAGCTCGAGCGGGAGAAGATCCGGGGAGCTGTTTTTT
CDR3 protein: CASSSSGRRSGELFF

V gene: TRBV15
J gene: TRBJ1-4
D gene: -
clone size: many
CDR3 DNA: TGTGCCACCAGCAGAGATCGAGTTGAAAAACTGTTTTTT
CDR3 protein: CATSRDRVEKLFF

V gene: TRBV3-1
J gene: TRBJ2-3
D gene: -
clone size: many
CDR3 DNA: TGTGCCAGCAGCCCCGAACTGGCGGTGACAGATACGCAGTATTTT
CDR3 protein: CASSPELAVTDTQYF

V gene: TRBV3-1
J gene: TRBJ2-4
D gene: -
clone size: many
CDR3 DNA: TGTGCCAGCAGCGCTACTCTTCGGGGCAGACAAAACATTCAGTACTTC
CDR3 protein: CASSATLRGRQNIQYF

V gene: TRBV7-9
J gene: TRBJ1-1
D gene: TRBD1
clone size: few
CDR3 DNA: TGTGCCAGCAGCAACCGGGACAGGGGGTCTGAAGCTTTCTTT
CDR3 protein: CASSNRDRGSEAFF

V gene: TRBV6-6
J gene: TRBJ2-5
D gene: TRBD1
clone size: many
CDR3 DNA: TGTGCCAGCACCTCCCCCGGACAGGGTCGAGAGACCCAGTACTTC
CDR3 protein: CASTSPGQGRETQYF

V gene: TRBV6-5
J gene: TRBJ2-6
D gene: TRBD1
clone size: many
CDR3 DNA: TGTGCCAGCAGTCAGGGGGACAGGGCTGGGGCCAACGTCCTGACTTTC
CDR3 protein: CASSQGDRAGANVLTF

V gene: TRBV7-6
J gene: TRBJ1-1
D gene: -
clone size: many
CDR3 DNA: TGTGCCAGCAGCTTAAATTTGAAGAACACTGAAGCTTTCTTT
CDR3 protein: CASSLNLKNTEAFF

V gene: TRBV5-5
J gene: TRBJ2-5
D gene: -
clone size: -
CDR3 DNA: TGTGCCAGCAGTTCCGGAGGCCCGCACCAAGAGACCCAGTACTTC
CDR3 protein: CASSSGGPHQETQYF

V gene: TRBV7-2
J gene: TRBJ2-3
D gene: TRBD2
clone size: many
CDR3 DNA: TGTGCCAGCAGCAAGACTAGCGGGGGGGCACTCAGCACAGATACGCAGTATTTT
CDR3 protein: CASSKTSGGALSTDTQYF

V gene: TRBV21-1
J gene: TRBJ1-5
D gene: -
clone size: many
CDR3 DNA: TGTGCCAGCAGCAAGACAAATCAGCCCCAGCATTTT
CDR3 protein: CASSKTNQPQHF